This record looks at one T cell receptor (beta chain) sequence and its context. The target antigen is unknown. The CDR3 has 14 amino acids. Germline V gene sequence: CDR1 LNHDA, CDR2 SQIVND (reference sequence). Unmatched junction bases numbered 8, after V lost 3 bases and J lost 8 bases. The sample comes from a study of shared clonotypes between healthy human individuals. Profiling relied on immunoSEQ multiplex PCR, and the TCRdb table lists in-frame clones only, not all of them. In the table there are roughly 2 million clones, 90% to 95% of which are singletons. Study-wide points: Shared clonotypes: 4.5% to 5% naive CD4, roughly 3.8% naive CD8, around 2.2% memory CD4, 0.4% memory CD8.

What was sequenced was naive CD4+ T cells sorted from blood. Subset specified: CD45RA+ positively selected. The gene calls are TRBV19 and TRBJ1-2; 8 nucleotides line up with TRBD1. This receptor was taken from a man between 18 and 35 years old in good health. The CDR3 loop is CASSIQGQVKGYTF. CDR3 DNA: TGTGCCAGTAGTATCCAGGGACAGGTAAAAGGCTACACCTTC.